These 30 T cell receptor beta chains were all obtained from the same sample, sequenced in a study of identical twins. TCRdb called the 5' RACE reads again in MiXCR, with one record for every CDR3 protein. The table lists roughly 490,000 distinct CDR3 sequences, around 15% of them singletons. The sample was also reused in another study, on yellow fever vaccine responses in identical twins.

The sample consisted of CD4+ T cells sorted from blood. Receptors were obtained from a woman aged 18-29 years in good health.

The chain uses TRBV14 and TRBJ1-1; D perhaps matches TRBD1 (5 bases). Germline V lookup: CDR1 SGHDN, CDR2 FVKESK. There are 17 residues in the CDR3. V was cut by 0 bases and J by 6 bases, with 20 bases left in between. This CDR3 is CASSQDGDPRKRAEAFF. As DNA, the CDR3 is TGTGCCAGCAGCCAAGATGGGGACCCGAGGAAGAGAGCTGAAGCTTTCTTT.

This clonotype was seen a few times. The J gene is TRBJ2-1, the V gene TRBV12-3 or TRBV12-4; 11 positions agree with TRBD2. The junction had 7 bases not matched to a gene; V was cut back by 6 bases and J by 3 bases. This CDR3 region has 16 residues. The CDR3 is CASRPPGLADYNEQFF. For the CDR3, the DNA is TGTGCCAGCAGACCTCCGGGACTAGCGGACTACAATGAGCAGTTCTTC.

The V call is TRBV2, the J call TRBJ1-1; 9 bases are a match to TRBD1. This CDR3 contains 17 residues. The V segment lost 4 bases and the J segment 4 bases; nucleotides outside the gene matches: 13. The germline V gene encodes CDR1 SNHLY and CDR2 FYNNEI. CDR3 protein: CASSALFGQGRSTEAFF. The DNA of the CDR3 is TGTGCCAGCAGTGCCCTATTCGGACAGGGGAGGTCCACTGAAGCTTTCTTT.

This clonotype was counted between two and nine times. The CDR3 protein is CASSYSTASYEQYF. In nucleotides, the CDR3 is TGTGCCAGCAGTTACTCAACAGCCTCCTACGAGCAGTACTTC. The V gene is TRBV6-5, the J gene TRBJ2-7; D is ambiguous. The CDR3 loop spans 14 amino acids. From germline, CDR1 is MNHEY and CDR2 SVGAGI. Deletions cut 0 bases from V and 0 bases from J, with 6 bases between.

This clonotype was detected many times. The chain is built from TRBV15 and TRBJ1-5; a possible D gene is TRBD1 (6 bases). Trimming pared 0 bases from V and 7 bases from J, leaving 13 bases between. From germline, CDR1 is LNHNV and CDR2 YYDKDF (reference sequence). The CDR3 spans 15 residues. CDR3 sequence: CATSRDLGGGQPQHF. In DNA form, the CDR3 reads TGTGCCACCAGCAGAGATCTGGGGGGCGGGCAGCCCCAGCATTTT.

This rearrangement joins TRBV16 to TRBJ2-5; D is unclear. V lost 0 bases, J lost 3 bases, and 17 bases lay in between. CDR1 is KGHSY, CDR2 FQNENV, per germline. The CDR3 consists of 17 residues. CDR3 DNA: TGTGCCAGCAGCCAATCTTGGCCGGCCCCCTCAGAAGAGACCCAGTACTTC. It encodes CASSQSWPAPSEETQYF.

This clonotype occurred a few times. The CDR3 region has the DNA TGTGCCACCAGCAGAGATGTCGGCTGGGAGCAGTACTTC. This encodes CATSRDVGWEQYF. The chain recombines TRBV15 with TRBJ2-7; D is undetermined. CDR1 LNHNV and CDR2 YYDKDF come from the germline V gene (reference sequence). Trimming pared 0 bases from V and 7 bases from J, leaving 10 bases between. This CDR3 comprises 13 residues.

This clonotype showed up just a few times. V usage is TRBV7-2 and J usage is TRBJ2-7; D remains unclear. Between the trimmed V and J ends, which lost 2 bases and 6 bases, there was a span of 11 bases. Per the germline V gene, CDR1 is SGHTA and CDR2 is FQGNSA. CDR3 length: 13 residues. The CDR3 protein is CASSLTVGREQYF. The CDR3 region has the DNA TGTGCCAGCAGCTTAACGGTTGGACGCGAGCAGTACTTC.

The CDR3, as DNA: TGTGCCAGCAGCTTTAACCTAGCGGGAGACATAAGCTCCTACGAGCAGTACTTC. This codes for CASSFNLAGDISSYEQYF. The J gene is TRBJ2-7, the V gene TRBV5-6, with 10 bases that match TRBD2. Germline CDR1 reads SGHDT; CDR2 reads YYEEEE. This CDR3 region has 18 residues. V was pared by 2 bases and J by 0 bases, with 11 bases of the junction left unmatched.

This clonotype has a handful of counts. The gene calls are TRBV5-1 and TRBJ2-1; no firm D call. This CDR3 spans 14 amino acids. Trimming took 4 bases from V and 2 from J, leaving 10 bases between them. Germline CDR1 SGHRS, CDR2 YFSETQ. The CDR3 DNA reads TGCGCCAGCAGCCAAATGACCGCCTACAATGAGCAGTTCTTC. This translates into CASSQMTAYNEQFF.

This chain uses TRBV29-1 with TRBJ1-3, with 7 bases lining up with TRBD1. The V segment lost 7 bases and the J segment 2 bases; nucleotides outside the gene matches: 8. The CDR3 has 14 residues. Per germline, CDR1 SQVTM and CDR2 ANQGSEA. The DNA for the CDR3 is TGCAGCGCAGGGGGGGTGAACACTGGAAACACCATATATTTT. Encoded protein: CSAGGVNTGNTIYF.

This clonotype was seen only a few times. The chain has TRBV29-1 and TRBJ1-1; 7 bases align to TRBD1. The CDR3 spans 16 residues. V was pared by 1 base and J by 6 bases, with 14 bases of the junction left unmatched. The germline gives CDR1 SQVTM, CDR2 ANQGSEA. CDR3 nucleotide sequence: TGCAGCGTTGAAGGCATTGTACCGACAGGGAGAGCTGAAGCTTTCTTT. It codes for CSVEGIVPTGRAEAFF.

This clonotype was recorded a few times. The chain joins TRBV6-2 or TRBV6-3 to TRBJ2-3; D gene unclear. The CDR3 has 14 amino acids. V dropped 6 bases and J dropped 3 bases, with 13 bases sitting between them. Germline-derived CDR1 and CDR2 are MNHEY and SVGEGT. CDR3 nucleotide sequence: TGTGCCAGCAGCCACGCCCTGGAGACAGATACGCAGTATTTT. Amino acid sequence: CASSHALETDTQYF.

This clonotype was recorded many times. This chain connects TRBV12-3 or TRBV12-4 to TRBJ2-5, with 8 nucleotides matching TRBD1. The CDR3 covers 13 residues. Trimming at V came to 6 bases and at J to 4 bases, leaving 4 bases not matched to a gene. CDR3 protein: CASRRTGGETQYF. CDR3 DNA sequence: TGTGCCAGCAGGCGAACAGGGGGAGAGACCCAGTACTTC.

The genes are TRBV12-3 or TRBV12-4 and TRBJ2-7, with TRBD1 as a possible D gene (5 bases). V lost 6 bases and J 4 bases, leaving 16 bases between the germline ends. CDR3 length equals 14 residues. The CDR3, as DNA: TGTGCCAGCAGATCAACAGGTGCCCGTTACGAGCAGTACTTC. Its translation: CASRSTGARYEQYF.

The V call is TRBV10-3, the J call TRBJ2-3; the match to TRBD2 covers 8 bases. J gave up 0 bases and V 8 bases, and 4 bases lay outside the gene matches. The CDR3 extends over 14 amino acids. In germline, CDR1 is ENHRY, CDR2 SYGVKD. DNA of the CDR3: TGTGCCATCGCGGGGGGTGCTAGCACAGATACGCAGTATTTT. Translation: CAIAGGASTDTQYF.

The chain carries TRBV6-5 and TRBJ2-2; D call uncertain. Germline V gene data show CDR1 as MNHEY and CDR2 as SVGAGI. The CDR3 runs to 15 residues. Deletions cut 2 bases from V and 4 bases from J, with 11 bases between. The CDR3 DNA sequence: TGTGCCAGCAGTTACGGGCAATATGGCACCGGGGAGCTGTTTTTT. Translating gives CASSYGQYGTGELFF.

This chain connects TRBV2 to TRBJ2-2; 7 bases fit TRBD1. This CDR3 spans 14 amino acids. Germline trimming cut 7 bases from V and 7 bases from J; bases unmatched to any gene: 9. Germline assignment: CDR1 SNHLY and CDR2 FYNNEI. The CDR3 coding sequence is TGTGCCAGCATTCCCAACAGGGGCGTCGGGGAGCTGTTTTTT. Encoded protein: CASIPNRGVGELFF.

CDR3 bases: TGTGCCAGCAGCACGACAGGGGGGAGTCAGCCCCAGCATTTT. This translates into CASSTTGGSQPQHF. This sequence joins TRBV12-3 or TRBV12-4 and TRBJ1-5; the match to TRBD1 covers 9 bases. Germline trimming cut 6 bases from V and 6 bases from J; bases unmatched to any gene: 6. The CDR3 is made up of 14 amino acids.

This clonotype came up many times. This sequence joins TRBV12-3 or TRBV12-4 and TRBJ2-1; tentatively, D is TRBD1 (6 bases). The V end lost 1 base, the J end lost 6 bases, and 13 bases lay between the germline ends. The CDR3 runs 15 residues. The DNA of the CDR3 is TGTGCCAGCAGTTTAGGGGACACCTATTTCAATGAGCAGTTCTTC. Translated: CASSLGDTYFNEQFF.

This clonotype was recorded at least ten times. V usage is TRBV7-3 and J usage is TRBJ2-3; TRBD2 agrees at 11 bases. This CDR3 region has 14 residues. V shed 5 bases and J 4 bases; nucleotides not matched to a gene: 2. Germline V gene lookup returns CDR1 SGHTA and CDR2 FQGTGA. Written as DNA, the CDR3 is TGTGCCAGCAGCACTAGCGGGGGCCCAGATACGCAGTATTTT. The encoded protein is CASSTSGGPDTQYF.

This clonotype has just a few counts. The chain is built from TRBV6-1 and TRBJ2-1; 12 nucleotides align to TRBD2. Per the germline V gene, CDR1 is MNHNS and CDR2 is SASEGT. The CDR3 length is 16 residues. V dropped 5 bases and J dropped 4; count of bases not matched to a gene: 6. The CDR3 bases are TGTGCCAGCAGTACCCCTAGCGGGGGGGCTTACAATGAGCAGTTCTTC. This codes for CASSTPSGGAYNEQFF.

V gene TRBV29-1 combines with J gene TRBJ1-2; D might be TRBD1 (5 bases). Germline CDR1 is SQVTM and CDR2 is ANQGSEA. Trimming cost V 6 bases and J 4 bases, with 18 bases left between them. The CDR3 is 14 residues long. Written as DNA, the CDR3 is TGCAGCGTCGCAGAATGGGGGGAGAGCTATGGCTACACCTTC. Residues: CSVAEWGESYGYTF.

This clonotype showed up just a few times. This chain links TRBV4-2 with TRBJ2-7, with 12 bases matching TRBD2. CDR1 LGHNA and CDR2 YNFKEQ come from the germline V gene. V was pared by 4 bases and J by 3 bases, with 7 bases of the junction left unmatched. The CDR3 length is 16 residues. The CDR3 coding sequence is TGTGCCAGCAGCCGAAAAGGACTAGCGGGGTTCTACGAGCAGTACTTC. Its protein product is CASSRKGLAGFYEQYF.

The chain has TRBV3-1 and TRBJ2-7; 8 bases are shared with TRBD2. Germline CDR1 is LGHDT and CDR2 is YNNKEL (reference sequence). The length of the CDR3 is 14 residues. After removal of 4 bases from V and 2 bases from J, the junction contained 4 bases not matched to a gene. CDR3 sequence (DNA): TGTGCCAGCAGCCGCCGGGAGGGGGCCTACGAGCAGTACTTC. It codes for CASSRREGAYEQYF.

A few counts support this clonotype. This sequence joins TRBV7-8 and TRBJ2-7; 9 nucleotides match TRBD2. CDR3 length: 12 residues. The V and J ends lost 10 bases and 3 bases, in that order; junction bases with no gene match: 4. Per germline, CDR1 SGHVS and CDR2 FQNEAQ. DNA for the CDR3: TGTGCCATCGGTAGCGGGGGCTACGAGCAGTACTTC. It encodes CAIGSGGYEQYF.

The chain recombines TRBV24-1 with TRBJ2-5; D is unclear. This CDR3 contains 15 residues. Trimming stripped 1 base from V and 4 bases from J, with 12 bases between. Germline V CDR1 and CDR2: KGHDR, SFDVKD. Here the CDR3 DNA reads TGTGCCACCAGTGATTTTAGTCCAGCCCCAGAGACCCAGTACTTC. Translated, it gives CATSDFSPAPETQYF.

This chain uses TRBV2 with TRBJ2-7; 9 positions agree with TRBD1. Losses at the gene ends were 5 bases for V and 0 bases for J; bases not matched to a gene: 14. Germline V CDR1 and CDR2: SNHLY, FYNNEI. The CDR3 sequence is 18 residues long. The CDR3 reads CASSPGTGSPVSSYEQYF. As DNA, the CDR3 is TGTGCCAGCAGTCCCGGGACAGGGTCCCCCGTCAGCTCCTACGAGCAGTACTTC.

CDR3 region: CASRKRGGFGANVLTF. DNA of the CDR3: TGTGCCAGCAGAAAAAGAGGAGGGTTCGGGGCCAACGTCCTGACTTTC. The chain links TRBV21-1 to TRBJ2-6; the table's TRBD2 call for D was not verified on the DNA. TRBV21-1 is shown as a pseudogene. The CDR3 has 16 residues.

This chain connects TRBV6-2 or TRBV6-3 to TRBJ1-1, with D uncertain. Germline CDR1 and CDR2: MNHEY and SVGEGT. The CDR3 extends over 16 amino acids. The V gene lost 0 bases and the J gene lost 1 base, with 12 bases spanning the gap. The CDR3 protein is CASSYSTEGQNTEAFF. The DNA for the CDR3 is TGTGCCAGCAGTTACTCCACCGAGGGTCAGAACACTGAAGCTTTCTTT.